The rows below give T cell receptor beta chains drawn from one sample of a study of long-term antiretroviral therapy in people with HIV. Assay: immunoSEQ multiplex PCR; the TCRdb copy retains only in-frame clones and omits some. Here the sample spans around 23,000 clones, 84% being singletons. The material was unsorted PBMCs, obtained 0.5 years before starting antiretroviral therapy. The receptors were sampled from a man between 35 and 55 years old with HIV. Each CDR3 is given with its conserved first and last residue. D genes are given only for firm matches.

CASSPGTYGYTF | TRBV14 | .
CASSSRNRGHEQFF | TRBV27 | TRBD1
CASSLVGLNTEAFF | TRBV5-5 | .
CASSLGPPRGPPSYEQYF | TRBV27 | .
CASSLVRVPSGNTIYF | TRBV7-2 | .
CASMLQDLNTEAFF | TRBV19 | .
CASSSSDRSVGYTF | TRBV28 | TRBD1
CASSPWGEPDTQYF | TRBV27 | .
CASSDRQGRLNTEAFF | TRBV10-1 | .
CSVEVKRDTQYF | TRBV29-1 | .
CASSPVGGRWMNTEAFF | TRBV18 | .
CASSLAQGAYEQYF | TRBV5-1 | TRBD1
CASSPVTGTGFYGYTF | TRBV6-9 | TRBD1
CATHHSGTSGYNEQFF | TRBV28 | TRBD2
CASSPQGPQNTEAFF | TRBV5-4 | .
CASSPGQGAGNYGYTF | TRBV7-9 | TRBD1
CASSSSGGRLSYEQYF | TRBV7-2 | TRBD2
CASIPVDGGASDEQYF | TRBV28 | TRBD2
CASSLASTGGSYEQYF | TRBV7-2 | TRBD1
CASSPRQGQPQHF | TRBV4-2 | TRBD1
CASSRAYQGGDTQYF | TRBV5-4 | .
CATSREWTDTEAFF | TRBV15 | .
CASSPPVGGLLSYEQYF | TRBV7-9 | .
CASSYKAGGTDTQYF | TRBV6-5 | .
CASSQDPGEGGNTIYF | TRBV4-3 | .
CASSLVAGDAQYF | TRBV27 | TRBD2
CASSPQGAKMNTEAFF | TRBV18 | TRBD1
CASSQVSDSNQPQHF | TRBV4-1 | .
CASSPPRGMGYEQYF | TRBV28 | .
CASSRDRVNEQYF | TRBV7-2 | TRBD1
CASSLGSGLPHEQYF | TRBV7-9 | .